A selection of T cell receptor beta chains follows, all from one sample in a study of blood T cell repertoires in COVID-19. Some clones are missing from TCRdb's copy, which holds only in-frame ones; the method was immunoSEQ multiplex PCR. The sample carries fewer than 400,000 clones, around 82% recorded once. Sequencing used peripheral blood. These receptors were taken from a man aged 30-40 years with active or convalescent COVID-19. CDR3s include the opening cysteine and the closing phenylalanine or tryptophan. The order of the fields is D gene, clone size, V gene, J gene, CDR3 DNA, CDR3 protein. The D gene is left open where the match is weak. Rows give clone size only sometimes, using once, few, many, or a class for an expanded clone.

NA,once,TRBV24-1,TRBJ2-1,TGTGCCACCAGTGGTACAGAAATCAACAATGAGCAGTTCTTC,CATSGTEINNEQFF
NA,NA,TRBV6-5,TRBJ2-4,TGTGCCAGCAGTTCCCTCCGGGAGCTAAACATTCAGTACTTC,CASSSLRELNIQYF
TRBD2,few,TRBV10-2,TRBJ2-2,TGCGCCAGCTTGGCTAGCGGGGGGCGAGACACCGGGGAGCTGTTTTTT,CASLASGGRDTGELFF
TRBD2,NA,TRBV7-2,TRBJ2-7,TGTGCCAGCAGCTTTAGACTAGCGGGACCTTACGAGCAGTACTTC,CASSFRLAGPYEQYF
TRBD1,few,TRBV4-1,TRBJ1-5,TGCGCCAGCAGCCAAGATACTAGACAGGGTAATCAGCCCCAGCATTTT,CASSQDTRQGNQPQHF
NA,few,TRBV4-3,TRBJ1-1,TGCGCCAGCAGCCGTACAAGGAACACTGAAGCTTTCTTT,CASSRTRNTEAFF
NA,NA,TRBV6-6,TRBJ1-2,TGTGCCAGCAGTTACTCGGCACATGACTATGGCTACACCTTC,CASSYSAHDYGYTF
TRBD2,once,TRBV3-1/TRBV3-2,TRBJ2-3,TGTGCCAGCAGCCTCCCGGGACTAGCGGAAAGCACAGATACGCAGTATTTT,CASSLPGLAESTDTQYF
TRBD1,once,TRBV15,TRBJ2-7,TGTGCCACCAGCAGTCAAACGGGACAGGCCTTCTACGAGCAGTACTTC,CATSSQTGQAFYEQYF
NA,NA,TRBV21-1,TRBJ2-7,TGTGCCAGCAGCAAATCGCGCCGGCCACAGGGCGACGAGCAGTACTTC,CASSKSRRPQGDEQYF
TRBD2,NA,TRBV2,TRBJ2-3,TGTGCCAGCAGTGAACATGCGGGAGAGGAAACAGATACGCAGTATTTT,CASSEHAGEETDTQYF
TRBD1,few,TRBV6-5,TRBJ1-2,TGTGCCAGCAGTTACACGGACAGGAGGGATGGCTACACCTTC,CASSYTDRRDGYTF
NA,few,TRBV5-1,TRBJ2-2,TGCGCCAGCAGCTTAGGAGGAGGCTGGGAGCTGTTTTTT,CASSLGGGWELFF
TRBD2,NA,TRBV28,TRBJ2-7,TGTGCCAGCAGTTTCGCGGGAGTGGGGTACGAGCAGTACTTC,CASSFAGVGYEQYF
TRBD1,once,TRBV7-8,TRBJ2-7,TGTGCCAGCAGCAAAGACTGGACAGGGTCCTACGAGCAGTACTTC,CASSKDWTGSYEQYF
NA,NA,TRBV5-4,TRBJ2-5,TGTGCCAGCAGTACCGACAGTTTGGAGACCCAGTACTTC,CASSTDSLETQYF